What follows are 10 T cell receptor beta chains derived from one specimen sequenced in a study of post-analysis software for immune sequencing data. Their target antigens are unknown. Every TCR beta cDNA library bore unique molecular identifiers. TCRdb independently ran MiXCR on the PCR reads; one entry per CDR3 protein. This table holds 350,000 to 500,000 distinct CDR3 sequences, roughly 38% found once. Whole-study results and caveats: Among a handful of TRBV segments more frequent in patients than controls were TRBV5-6, TRBV5-1 and TRBV20-1.

Material for sequencing was blood. The receptor set was obtained from a girl aged 2-10 years with multiple sclerosis.

The chain employs TRBV28 and TRBJ2-2; 9 bases line up with TRBD1. Germline assignment: CDR1 MDHEN and CDR2 SYDVKM. This CDR3 comprises 15 residues. Unmatched junction bases numbered 2, after V lost 2 bases and J lost 4 bases. CDR3 nucleotide sequence: TGTGCCAGCAGTTTAGGGGACAGGGTCACCGGGGAGCTGTTTTTT. Residues: CASSLGDRVTGELFF. The full variable domain, rest sourced from reference TRBV28 and TRBJ2-2, is DVKVTQSSRYLVKRTGEKVFLECVQDMDHENMFWYRQDPGLGLRLIYFSYDVKMKEKGDIPEGYSVSREKKERFSLILESASTNQTSMYLCASSLGDRVTGELFFGEGSRLTVL.

V usage is TRBV28 and J usage is TRBJ2-7; D gene uncertain. Looked up from germline, CDR1 is MDHEN and CDR2 is SYDVKM. This CDR3 is 12 amino acids long. Trimming stripped 5 bases from V and 2 bases from J, with 7 bases between. The CDR3 sequence is CASSPRAYEQYF. As DNA, the CDR3 is TGTGCCAGCAGTCCTCGGGCCTACGAGCAGTACTTC.

V usage is TRBV5-1 and J usage is TRBJ2-5; D perhaps matches TRBD1 (6 bases). The V gene lost 4 bases and the J gene lost 4 bases, with 17 bases spanning the gap. In germline, CDR1 is SGHRS, CDR2 YFSETQ. The CDR3 contains 15 residues. The CDR3 nucleotides read TGCGCCAGCAGCCACCGGACAGACGGGACAGAGACCCAGTACTTC. It is translated as CASSHRTDGTETQYF.

The chain employs TRBV5-1 and TRBJ1-2, with unresolved D. Trimming stripped 3 bases from V and 2 bases from J, with 20 bases between. Germline CDR1 and CDR2: SGHRS and YFSETQ. This CDR3 comprises 17 residues. The DNA of the CDR3 is TGCGCCAGCAGCTCCTCCACTCCCAAGATATGGAACTATGGCTACACCTTC. Translating it yields CASSSSTPKIWNYGYTF.

The chain joins TRBV29-1 to TRBJ2-3; 8 bases line up with TRBD2. Per the germline V gene, CDR1 is SQVTM and CDR2 is ANQGSEA. The CDR3 is made up of 18 amino acids. V was pared by 2 bases and J by 0 bases, with 13 bases of the junction left unmatched. The CDR3, as DNA: TGCAGCGTTGAACAGCGGGGGCCCTCCTCGACTAGCACAGATACGCAGTATTTT. Protein: CSVEQRGPSSTSTDTQYF.

The chain joins TRBV6-1 to TRBJ2-5; weak D call: TRBD1 (6 bases). CDR1 MNHNS and CDR2 SASEGT come from the germline V gene. CDR3 length: 12 amino acids. Trimming took 7 bases from V and 5 from J, leaving 11 bases between them. The DNA of the CDR3 is TGTGCCAGCAAAAGGACAGCCGAGACCCAGTACTTC. Its protein product is CASKRTAETQYF.

This sequence joins TRBV5-1 and TRBJ2-5, with 7 positions matching TRBD1. Germline lookup yields CDR1 SGHRS and CDR2 YFSETQ. The CDR3 has 15 amino acids. V was pared by 0 bases and J by 2 bases, with 4 bases of the junction left unmatched. The CDR3 coding sequence is TGCGCCAGCAGCTTGGTACAGGGGAGACAAGAGACCCAGTACTTC. Its protein product is CASSLVQGRQETQYF.

The chain recombines TRBV5-1 with TRBJ2-7; TRBD1 might be the D (6 bases). Germline CDR1 is SGHRS and CDR2 is YFSETQ. Trimming stripped 0 bases from V and 2 bases from J, with 9 bases between. CDR3 length: 14 residues. CDR3 sequence reads: CASSLEGHPYEQYF. CDR3 bases: TGCGCCAGCAGCTTGGAGGGACATCCCTACGAGCAGTACTTC.

Concerning this clonotype: A single base separates this from a much larger clone, so it may be a read error. The chain has TRBV5-6 and TRBJ1-1, with a weak D call TRBD1 (6 bases). Trimming cost V 3 bases and J 3 bases, with 12 bases left between them. CDR1 and CDR2 (germline): SGHDT, YYEEEE. This CDR3 has 14 residues. DNA of the CDR3: TGTGCCAGCAGCTGTCAGGGGTTCGACACTGAAGCTTTCTTT. This encodes CASSCQGFDTEAFF.

V usage is TRBV29-1 and J usage is TRBJ1-1, with D hard to call. Germline values: CDR1 SQVTM, CDR2 ANQGSEA. This CDR3 contains 10 residues. With 5 bases removed from V and 5 bases from J, the gap between germline ends came to 6 bases. In DNA form, the CDR3 reads TGCAGCGTTCGTGGGACTGAAGCTTTCTTT. It specifies CSVRGTEAFF.